The T cell receptor (beta chain) described here comes from a study of T cell repertoires in cytomegalovirus infection. Remarks on this clonotype: No antigen is known for it.

The CDR3 has 14 residues. The J segment lost 10 bases and the V segment lost 7 bases, leaving 7 bases of the junction unmatched. Germline-derived CDR1 and CDR2 are SNHLY and FYNNEI. TCRdb fed the reads into MiXCR, producing one record per CDR3 protein. The sample has around 330,000 distinct CDR3 sequences; 15% to 20% are singletons. Study results and limitations: Adding up the frequency of public TCR beta families identified people who carried CMV plus the relevant HLA. It was HLA-C-restricted CMV-specific TCR beta clonotypes that dominated the response ex vivo.

This sequence originates from a human donor in good health (CMV status not recorded). Some clones in this sample may be carry-over from other donors' samples. The material sequenced was PBMCs. This chain uses TRBV2 with TRBJ2-1; 13 positions agree with TRBD2. The CDR3 region has the DNA TGTGCCAGCATCCCGACTAGCGGGGGGCAGGAGCAGTTCTTC. It yields the protein CASIPTSGGQEQFF. Full variable domain (rest looked up from reference TRBV2 and TRBJ2-1): EPEVTQTPSHQVTQMGQEVILRCVPISNHLYFYWYRQILGQKVEFLVSFYNNEISEKSEIFDDQFSVERPDGSNFTLKIRSTKLEDSAMYFCASIPTSGGQEQFFGPGTRLTVL.